What follows is one TCR beta chain and its context. The antigen remains undetermined. Among all donors, each was a healthy Caucasian. This sample was taken from a study of identical twins. General study points: Insertions were reduced in abundant cord blood beta clonotypes but not in memory repertoires.

A universal primer site was incorporated via template switching, and the cDNA contained unique molecular identifiers. Via MiXCR, TCRdb re-called the 5' RACE reads, giving one row per CDR3 protein. The table has about 530,000 distinct CDR3 sequences, around 22% seen once. These same data were also listed under a study on yellow fever vaccine responses in identical twins. That paper adds: After vaccination, twins' T cell response reportedly seemed partly convergent, partly personalized.

What was sequenced was CD4+ T cells sorted from blood. This clonotype was obtained from a woman aged 18-30 years in good health.

The CDR3 sequence: CASRDPGPDTQYF. The CDR3 DNA is TGTGCCAGCAGAGACCCTGGACCAGATACGCAGTATTTT. V and J are TRBV2 and TRBJ2-3; D gene uncertain. The CDR3 contains 13 residues. The V end was cut by 6 bases, the J end by 4 bases, with 11 bases between. Germline loops: CDR1 SNHLY, CDR2 FYNNEI.